What follows describes a single T cell receptor (beta chain). This entry comes from a study of T cells expressing NK-cell markers. The CDR3 has 13 amino acids. CDR1 is DFQATT, CDR2 SNEGSKA, per germline (reference sequence). TCRdb re-called the 5' RACE reads; one entry per CDR3 protein, DNA not given. This repertoire includes approximately 420,000 distinct CDR3 sequences. The receptor's source is a woman in her forties or fifties in good health. V is TRBV20-1 and J is TRBJ1-6. The sample taken for sequencing was blood T cells: a sorted CD56 or NKG2C T cell subset, CD4+ or CD8+ T cells, or bulk PBMC T cells (not recorded which). The CDR3 here is CSASAGSGSPLHF.